This paragraph covers one T cell receptor beta chain sequence. The antigen remains unidentified. Here immunoSEQ multiplex PCR was the method, and the copy in TCRdb shows in-frame clones only, minus some. Found here are fewer than 12,000 clones, over 60% of them singletons; the top ten hold about 20%. This CDR3 comprises 16 residues. The V gene's germline CDR1 is SGHDT and CDR2 YYEEEE. J lost 4 bases, V lost 3 bases, and 8 bases had no gene match. This sample stems from a study of OX40 agonist ivuxolimab in advanced cancers. Study findings and constraints: Specificity for antigen went undetermined in the expanded peripheral T cells.

The chain has TRBV5-6 and TRBJ2-3; 10 positions agree with TRBD2. This receptor was obtained from an adult with an advanced solid tumor such as melanoma, head and neck, liver or kidney cancer. This sample comprised CD4+ or CD8+ T cells sorted from blood, obtained in a trial of the OX40 agonist ivuxolimab. CDR3 DNA sequence: TGTGCCAGCAGCTCGGAAAGCGGGAGGGCTGCAGATACGCAGTATTTT. Translation gives CASSSESGRAADTQYF.